The 9 T cell receptor beta chains below all came from one sample that was sequenced in a study of blood T cell repertoires in COVID-19. Data came from immunoSEQ multiplex PCR; TCRdb stores just in-frame clones and leaves some out. The sample shows around 210,000 clones, 70% to 90% of them seen only once. The specimen sequenced was peripheral blood. These receptor sequences come from a man over 45 with COVID-19, enrolled during active disease.

V gene TRBV28 combines with J gene TRBJ2-3; D possibly corresponds to TRBD1 (6 bases). This CDR3 spans 15 amino acids. CDR1 and CDR2 (germline): MDHEN, SYDVKM. V dropped 4 bases and J dropped 1 base, with 12 bases sitting between them. In DNA form, the CDR3 reads TGTGCCAGCAGTTCACAGGGACCTGGCACAGATACGCAGTATTTT. Residues: CASSSQGPGTDTQYF.

This clone showed up just once. The J gene is TRBJ2-5, the V gene TRBV18, with a tentative D call TRBD2 (5 bases). CDR1 is KGHSH, CDR2 LQKENI, per germline. The CDR3 runs to 14 residues. Trimming pared 4 bases from V and 5 bases from J, leaving 14 bases between. The DNA of the CDR3 is TGTGCCAGCTCACTCTCGGGGTTCCGTGAGACCCAGTACTTC. Protein product: CASSLSGFRETQYF. Complete variable domain (other parts from reference TRBV18 and TRBJ2-5): NAGVMQNPRHLVRRRGQEARLRCSPMKGHSHVYWYRQLPEEGLKFMVYLQKENIIDESGMPKERFSAEFPKEGPSILRIQQVVRGDSAAYFCASSLSGFRETQYFGPGTRLLVL.

The rearrangement joins TRBV7-3 to TRBJ1-1, with D possibly being TRBD1 (5 bases). Trimming shortened V by 5 bases and J by 7 bases, and 17 bases separated the two germline ends. CDR1 is SGHTA, CDR2 FQGTGA, per germline. CDR3 length: 14 amino acids. CDR3 sequence reads: CASSPGGRAIEAFF. CDR3 coding DNA: TGTGCCAGCAGCCCAGGTGGCAGGGCCATTGAAGCTTTCTTT. The full variable domain, in which reference TRBV7-3 and TRBJ1-1 provide the parts outside the CDR3, is GAGVSQTPSNKVTEKGKYVELRCDPISGHTALYWYRQSLGQGPEFLIYFQGTGAADDSGLPNDRFFAVRPEGSVSTLKIQRTERGDSAVYLCASSPGGRAIEAFFGQGTRLTVV.

The rearrangement joins TRBV28 to TRBJ1-1, with 10 bases identical to TRBD1. Germline lookup yields CDR1 MDHEN and CDR2 SYDVKM. After removal of 4 bases from V and 4 bases from J, the junction contained 9 bases not matched to a gene. CDR3 length: 16 residues. The CDR3 DNA sequence: TGTGCCAGCAGTTCCGGGACAGGGGCCCTTAGCACTGAAGCTTTCTTT. Translated, it gives CASSSGTGALSTEAFF.

The V and J genes are TRBV12-3 or TRBV12-4 and TRBJ1-2; no definite D call. V was trimmed by 5 bases and J by 5 bases, leaving 9 bases between them. The CDR3 is 12 amino acids. CDR3 residues: CASSQVPYGYTF. CDR3 in DNA: TGTGCCAGCAGTCAGGTTCCGTATGGCTACACCTTC.

The chain is built from TRBV18 and TRBJ1-6; D gene unclear. Trimming stripped 1 base from V and 9 bases from J, with 25 bases between. The CDR3 has 19 residues. Germline loops: CDR1 KGHSH, CDR2 LQKENI. CDR3 sequence: CASSPLGSGQISQLSPLHF. The CDR3 nucleotides are TGTGCCAGCTCACCACTCGGTAGCGGCCAAATATCACAACTTTCACCCCTCCACTTT.

The genes are TRBV9 and TRBJ2-7; 13 nucleotides match TRBD2. The germline CDR1 and CDR2 sequences are SGDLS and YYNGEE. CDR3 size: 14 residues. V lost 3 bases, J lost 4 bases, and 1 base stayed unmatched. The CDR3: CASSAGLAGYEQYF. CDR3 DNA sequence: TGTGCCAGCAGCGCGGGACTAGCGGGATACGAGCAGTACTTC.

The V call is TRBV11-2, the J call TRBJ2-2; D not certain. The CDR3 has 15 amino acids. Trimming removed 0 bases at V and 4 bases at J, with 9 bases between. Germline values: CDR1 SGHAT, CDR2 FQNNGV. The CDR3 bases are TGTGCCAGCAGCTTAGATCTCCCTTCCACCGGGGAGCTGTTTTTT. Protein: CASSLDLPSTGELFF.

The V and J genes are TRBV29-1 and TRBJ1-2; 9 nucleotides line up with TRBD1. The CDR3 sequence is 13 residues long. V shed 3 bases and J 4 bases; nucleotides not matched to a gene: 3. The germline V gene has CDR1 SQVTM and CDR2 ANQGSEA. The CDR3 DNA is TGCAGCGTTGAGGGACAGGGATTCTATGGCTACACCTTC. Its translation: CSVEGQGFYGYTF.